These T cell receptor beta chains were read from a single sample in a study of blood T cell repertoires in COVID-19. Generated by immunoSEQ multiplex PCR, the TCRdb table keeps only in-frame clones and is missing some. The sample has approximately 190,000 clones, approximately 85% seen once; the top ten hold more than 4.5%. Sequenced input: peripheral blood. These receptors came from a woman aged 65 to 85 with active or convalescent COVID-19. CDR3s include the opening cysteine and the closing phenylalanine or tryptophan. The order of the fields is CDR3 length, V gene, J gene, CDR3 protein.

>15|TRBV7-9|TRBJ1-4
CASSFGQGRNEKLFF
>14|TRBV13|TRBJ2-1
CASSSVSSYNEQFF
>13|TRBV27|TRBJ1-1
CASSFGAYTEAFF
>15|TRBV6-6|TRBJ2-1
CASNNGDRVNNEQFF
>17|TRBV18|TRBJ2-1
CASSPRTVVEIDNEQFF
>14|TRBV3-1/TRBV3-2|-
CASSHLGLSETQYF
>14|TRBV5-4|TRBJ1-4
CASSKQGPNEKLFF
>17|TRBV7-9|TRBJ2-6
CASSLGTGVSGANVLTF
>15|TRBV10-2|TRBJ2-7
CASSELAGGSYEQYF
>12|TRBV12-3/TRBV12-4|TRBJ2-3
CASSFNTDTQYF
>14|TRBV6-6|TRBJ2-1
CASRRTSGNNEQFF
>14|TRBV9|TRBJ1-4
CASSVLGDNEKLFF
>13|TRBV12-3/TRBV12-4|TRBJ2-5
CASSFRGGETQYF
>14|TRBV7-9|TRBJ2-7
CASSLGQGAYEQYF
>14|TRBV6-5|TRBJ2-1
CASSYRTSGGEQFF
>16|TRBV3-1/TRBV3-2|TRBJ2-5
CASRRQTTGAGETQYF
>14|TRBV6-5|TRBJ2-7
CASSRQGAGGEQYF
>17|TRBV3-1/TRBV3-2|TRBJ2-1
CASSQDGSSGYHNEQFF
>20|TRBV5-1|TRBJ1-6
CASSLLFSVPKIAYNSPLHF
>14|TRBV19|TRBJ2-7
CASSTAPDRYEQYF
>15|TRBV19|TRBJ2-7
CASSKKTSGTYEQYF
>14|TRBV28|TRBJ1-2
CASSSWTGSYGYTF
>14|TRBV5-8|TRBJ1-5
CASSFIQSNQPQHF
>15|TRBV6-5|TRBJ1-2
CASRADRANNYGYTF
>13|TRBV7-9|TRBJ2-7
CASSFEGLYEQYF
>16|TRBV15|TRBJ1-2
CATSRGETGRRYGYTF
>14|TRBV11-2|TRBJ2-7
CASSLSGRWLEQYF
>15|TRBV3-1/TRBV3-2|TRBJ1-4
CASSPRGLTNEKLFF
>15|TRBV25-1|TRBJ2-5
CASIPRLAGARTQYF
>17|TRBV24-1|TRBJ2-5
CATSDGQSAGYGETQYF
>15|TRBV7-3|TRBJ2-3
CASSLSGISTDTQYF
>16|TRBV5-4|TRBJ2-1
CASSWEAGVRGNEQFF
>16|TRBV5-4|TRBJ2-1
CASSLEGGSSYNEQFF
>17|TRBV28|TRBJ1-5
CASSFNAGYASNQPQHF
>15|TRBV6-5|TRBJ1-2
CASSTGGQTHYGYTF
>16|TRBV9|TRBJ2-3
CASSPQPLAVTDTQYF
>13|TRBV2|TRBJ2-7
CAGRDSPWGEQYF